The rows below give T cell receptor beta chains drawn from one sample of a study of blood T cell repertoires in COVID-19. The assay was immunoSEQ multiplex PCR, and TCRdb's table has in-frame clones only and misses some. The sample contains some 180,000 clones, around four fifths of which appear only once. The material sequenced was peripheral blood. The source is an older woman who had recovered from COVID-19. Both conserved end residues are part of each CDR3. The order of the fields is V gene, D gene, clone size, J gene, CDR3 protein, CDR3 DNA. The D gene is left open where the match is weak. Clone size, where shown, is once, few, many, or a class for clones that have expanded.

v_call: TRBV9
d_call: NA
clone_size: once
j_call: TRBJ1-2
cdr3_aa: CASSPSWAVNYGYTF
cdr3_nt: TGTGCCAGCAGCCCATCATGGGCCGTTAACTATGGCTACACCTTC

v_call: TRBV2
d_call: TRBD2
clone_size: NA
j_call: TRBJ2-5
cdr3_aa: CASSPGLAQETQYF
cdr3_nt: TGTGCCAGCAGCCCCGGACTAGCCCAAGAGACCCAGTACTTC

v_call: TRBV4-2
d_call: NA
clone_size: few
j_call: TRBJ2-3
cdr3_aa: CASSHRDSDTDTQYF
cdr3_nt: TGTGCCAGCAGCCACCGAGACTCAGACACAGATACGCAGTATTTT

v_call: TRBV6-5
d_call: NA
clone_size: NA
j_call: TRBJ1-6
cdr3_aa: CATRGTGYNSPLHF
cdr3_nt: TGTGCCACCCGGGGGACCGGCTATAATTCACCCCTCCACTTT

v_call: TRBV5-4
d_call: NA
clone_size: NA
j_call: TRBJ2-3
cdr3_aa: CASSSQGLSTDTQYF
cdr3_nt: TGTGCCAGCAGCTCCCAGGGACTCAGCACAGATACGCAGTATTTT

v_call: TRBV3-1/TRBV3-2
d_call: TRBD1
clone_size: NA
j_call: TRBJ1-2
cdr3_aa: CASSGSGTDYGYTF
cdr3_nt: TGTGCCAGCAGCGGATCCGGGACAGACTATGGCTACACCTTC

v_call: TRBV21-1
d_call: NA
clone_size: NA
j_call: TRBJ2-4
cdr3_aa: CAPPAGAKNIQYF
cdr3_nt: TGTGCGCCGCCGGCGGGGGCCAAAAACATTCAGTACTTC

v_call: TRBV4-1
d_call: TRBD1
clone_size: NA
j_call: TRBJ2-7
cdr3_aa: CASSPTGTHEQYF
cdr3_nt: TGCGCCAGCAGCCCGACAGGGACCCACGAGCAGTACTTC

v_call: TRBV6-2/TRBV6-3
d_call: TRBD2
clone_size: many
j_call: TRBJ2-1
cdr3_aa: CASSYMGLEYNEQFF
cdr3_nt: TGTGCCAGCAGTTATATGGGACTAGAGTACAATGAGCAGTTCTTC

v_call: TRBV28
d_call: TRBD2
clone_size: NA
j_call: TRBJ2-1
cdr3_aa: CASRPGTRREQFF
cdr3_nt: TGTGCCAGCCGTCCCGGGACTAGGAGGGAGCAGTTCTTC

v_call: TRBV19
d_call: TRBD1
clone_size: NA
j_call: TRBJ1-1
cdr3_aa: CASRGTGGGTEAFF
cdr3_nt: TGTGCCAGTAGGGGGACAGGGGGAGGCACTGAAGCTTTCTTT

v_call: TRBV18
d_call: NA
clone_size: once
j_call: TRBJ1-1
cdr3_aa: CASSRGGVGNTEAFF
cdr3_nt: TGTGCCAGCTCACGGGGCGGGGTCGGGAACACTGAAGCTTTCTTT

v_call: TRBV28
d_call: TRBD1
clone_size: NA
j_call: TRBJ1-4
cdr3_aa: CASSGDRGEEKLFF
cdr3_nt: TGTGCCAGCAGTGGGGACAGGGGAGAGGAAAAACTGTTTTTT

v_call: TRBV6-5
d_call: NA
clone_size: NA
j_call: TRBJ1-2
cdr3_aa: CASSPDSVFAYTF
cdr3_nt: TGTGCCAGCAGCCCGGACAGCGTGTTTGCCTACACCTTC

v_call: TRBV9
d_call: NA
clone_size: NA
j_call: TRBJ2-3
cdr3_aa: CASSVVGASGDTQYF
cdr3_nt: TGTGCCAGCAGCGTAGTGGGGGCCAGTGGGGATACGCAGTATTTT

v_call: TRBV3-1/TRBV3-2
d_call: NA
clone_size: NA
j_call: TRBJ2-3
cdr3_aa: CASSQGYFDTQYF
cdr3_nt: TGTGCCAGCAGCCAAGGTTATTTTGATACGCAGTATTTT

v_call: TRBV19
d_call: TRBD1
clone_size: NA
j_call: TRBJ1-2
cdr3_aa: CASSPTTGSRGGYTF
cdr3_nt: TGTGCCAGTAGTCCCACGACAGGGAGTCGTGGTGGCTACACCTTC

v_call: TRBV9
d_call: NA
clone_size: NA
j_call: TRBJ1-5
cdr3_aa: CASSVEGDEYQPQHF
cdr3_nt: TGTGCCAGCAGCGTAGAGGGGGACGAATATCAGCCCCAGCATTTT

v_call: TRBV6-6
d_call: NA
clone_size: NA
j_call: TRBJ2-5
cdr3_aa: CASSYGRRETQYF
cdr3_nt: TGTGCCAGCAGTTACGGGAGACGGGAGACCCAGTACTTC

v_call: TRBV28
d_call: NA
clone_size: NA
j_call: TRBJ1-2
cdr3_aa: CASSPLRGLYGYTF
cdr3_nt: TGTGCCAGCAGTCCCCTTAGGGGACTCTATGGCTACACCTTC

v_call: TRBV5-1
d_call: NA
clone_size: NA
j_call: TRBJ1-1
cdr3_aa: CASWLGGGRAEAFF
cdr3_nt: TGCGCCAGCTGGCTTGGGGGGGGGCGGGCTGAAGCTTTCTTT

v_call: TRBV30
d_call: NA
clone_size: NA
j_call: TRBJ1-3
cdr3_aa: CAWSRSSGNTIYF
cdr3_nt: TGTGCCTGGTCCAGAAGCTCTGGAAACACCATATATTTT

v_call: TRBV11-2
d_call: NA
clone_size: NA
j_call: TRBJ2-2
cdr3_aa: CASHLEALTGELFF
cdr3_nt: TGTGCCTCCCATCTAGAGGCCCTCACCGGGGAGCTGTTTTTT

v_call: TRBV28
d_call: TRBD2
clone_size: NA
j_call: TRBJ2-5
cdr3_aa: CASTQGRTSGREETQYF
cdr3_nt: TGTGCCAGCACCCAAGGCAGGACTAGCGGGAGGGAAGAGACCCAGTACTTC

v_call: TRBV28
d_call: NA
clone_size: NA
j_call: TRBJ1-2
cdr3_aa: CASSFGGGYGYTF
cdr3_nt: TGTGCCAGCAGTTTTGGGGGCGGTTATGGCTACACCTTC

v_call: TRBV6-5
d_call: NA
clone_size: NA
j_call: TRBJ1-2
cdr3_aa: CASSPWRSNYGYTF
cdr3_nt: TGTGCCAGCAGTCCCTGGAGATCTAACTATGGCTACACCTTC

v_call: TRBV10-3
d_call: NA
clone_size: NA
j_call: TRBJ2-1
cdr3_aa: CATPRWGGPGEQFF
cdr3_nt: TGTGCCACGCCCCGGTGGGGGGGGCCTGGTGAGCAGTTCTTC

v_call: TRBV19
d_call: NA
clone_size: NA
j_call: TRBJ2-7
cdr3_aa: CASRKQGGYEQYF
cdr3_nt: TGTGCCAGTAGGAAACAGGGTGGGTACGAGCAGTACTTC

v_call: TRBV28
d_call: NA
clone_size: NA
j_call: TRBJ1-1
cdr3_aa: CASSLLQRTFF
cdr3_nt: TGTGCCAGCAGTTTACTACAGCGGACTTTCTTT

v_call: TRBV30
d_call: TRBD1
clone_size: NA
j_call: TRBJ1-2
cdr3_aa: CAWSRDRIDYTF
cdr3_nt: TGTGCCTGGAGTCGGGACAGGATTGACTACACCTTC

v_call: TRBV6-5
d_call: TRBD1
clone_size: once
j_call: TRBJ1-5
cdr3_aa: CASGTGQGQPQHF
cdr3_nt: TGTGCCAGCGGGACAGGGCAGGGTCAGCCCCAGCATTTT

v_call: TRBV19
d_call: NA
clone_size: NA
j_call: TRBJ2-3
cdr3_aa: CATRAGGDTQYF
cdr3_nt: TGTGCCACCCGAGCCGGCGGGGATACGCAGTATTTT

v_call: TRBV4-2
d_call: NA
clone_size: NA
j_call: TRBJ2-3
cdr3_aa: CASSARTGQNSYTQYF
cdr3_nt: TGTGCCAGCAGCGCCCGGACCGGACAAAATTCTTATACGCAGTATTTT

v_call: TRBV18
d_call: NA
clone_size: NA
j_call: TRBJ1-5
cdr3_aa: CASSPTGGQPQHF
cdr3_nt: TGTGCCAGCTCCCCCACCGGGGGTCAGCCCCAGCATTTT

v_call: TRBV28
d_call: TRBD1
clone_size: NA
j_call: TRBJ2-4
cdr3_aa: CASSLTTGQGYF
cdr3_nt: TGTGCCAGCAGTTTAACCACGGGACAGGGGTACTTC

v_call: TRBV10-2
d_call: TRBD1
clone_size: NA
j_call: TRBJ1-2
cdr3_aa: CASSESRTGEFDYGYTF
cdr3_nt: TGCGCCAGCAGTGAGTCGAGGACAGGGGAGTTTGACTATGGCTACACCTTC

v_call: TRBV7-9
d_call: TRBD2
clone_size: NA
j_call: TRBJ2-1
cdr3_aa: CASSLLAGGGDEQFF
cdr3_nt: TGTGCCAGCAGCCTACTAGCGGGAGGGGGGGATGAGCAGTTCTTC

v_call: TRBV7-3
d_call: NA
clone_size: once
j_call: TRBJ2-2
cdr3_aa: CASSEGLNTGELFF
cdr3_nt: TGTGCCAGCAGCGAGGGACTGAACACCGGGGAGCTGTTTTTT

v_call: TRBV15
d_call: TRBD1
clone_size: NA
j_call: TRBJ2-7
cdr3_aa: CATGRDRGSRGQYF
cdr3_nt: TGTGCCACCGGTAGGGACAGAGGGTCCAGGGGGCAGTACTTC

v_call: TRBV3-1/TRBV3-2
d_call: NA
clone_size: NA
j_call: TRBJ2-2
cdr3_aa: CASSQGSQRGELFF
cdr3_nt: TGTGCCAGCAGCCAAGGGTCCCAGCGGGGGGAGCTGTTTTTT

v_call: TRBV7-7
d_call: NA
clone_size: once
j_call: TRBJ2-7
cdr3_aa: CASSLSAGAYEQYF
cdr3_nt: TGTGCTAGCAGCTTATCCGCGGGCGCCTACGAGCAGTACTTC

v_call: TRBV4-3
d_call: NA
clone_size: NA
j_call: TRBJ1-4
cdr3_aa: CASSQDSGEKLFF
cdr3_nt: TGCGCCAGCAGCCAAGATTCGGGTGAAAAACTGTTTTTT

v_call: TRBV7-9
d_call: TRBD1
clone_size: once
j_call: TRBJ1-4
cdr3_aa: CASSQGQNEKLFF
cdr3_nt: TGTGCCAGCAGCCAGGGACAGAATGAAAAACTGTTTTTT

v_call: TRBV7-6
d_call: NA
clone_size: NA
j_call: TRBJ1-3
cdr3_aa: CASSLKAETGLSGNTIYF
cdr3_nt: TGTGCCAGCAGCTTAAAGGCCGAGACAGGACTCTCTGGAAACACCATATATTTT

v_call: TRBV30
d_call: NA
clone_size: NA
j_call: TRBJ1-3
cdr3_aa: CAWSSGTGNTIYF
cdr3_nt: TGTGCCTGGAGTTCGGGTACTGGAAACACCATATATTTT

v_call: TRBV6-5
d_call: NA
clone_size: NA
j_call: TRBJ2-5
cdr3_aa: CASYYGETQYF
cdr3_nt: TGTGCCAGTTACTACGGGGAGACCCAGTACTTC

v_call: TRBV6-5
d_call: NA
clone_size: NA
j_call: TRBJ2-3
cdr3_aa: CASGRTDTQYF
cdr3_nt: TGTGCCAGCGGCCGCACAGATACGCAGTATTTT

v_call: TRBV18
d_call: NA
clone_size: NA
j_call: TRBJ2-2
cdr3_aa: CASSPRGHTGELFF
cdr3_nt: TGTGCCAGCTCACCCAGGGGCCACACCGGGGAGCTGTTTTTT

v_call: TRBV4-3
d_call: NA
clone_size: NA
j_call: TRBJ1-2
cdr3_aa: CASSRTGGGTYGYTF
cdr3_nt: TGCGCCAGCAGCCGGACGGGCGGAGGGACCTATGGCTACACCTTC

v_call: TRBV29-1
d_call: TRBD2
clone_size: NA
j_call: TRBJ2-2
cdr3_aa: CSAAPGLAGLGELFF
cdr3_nt: TGCAGCGCTGCCCCGGGACTAGCGGGTCTTGGGGAGCTGTTTTTT

v_call: TRBV7-9
d_call: TRBD2
clone_size: NA
j_call: TRBJ2-3
cdr3_aa: CASSLGSSGGADTQYF
cdr3_nt: TGTGCCAGCAGCTTAGGTTCGAGCGGGGGTGCAGATACGCAGTATTTT

v_call: TRBV3-1/TRBV3-2
d_call: NA
clone_size: NA
j_call: TRBJ1-1
cdr3_aa: CASSPLRGTEAFF
cdr3_nt: TGTGCCAGCAGTCCGCTGCGGGGCACTGAAGCTTTCTTT

v_call: TRBV19
d_call: NA
clone_size: NA
j_call: TRBJ2-7
cdr3_aa: CASSPLPGLQGDEQYF
cdr3_nt: TGTGCCAGTAGTCCCCTTCCGGGACTCCAAGGGGACGAGCAGTACTTC